These 5 T cell receptor beta chains came from one sample sequenced in a study of OX40 agonist ivuxolimab in advanced cancers. Only in-frame clones appear in the TCRdb table, and some are missing; sequencing was by immunoSEQ multiplex PCR. The table includes roughly 48,000 clones, 85% detected once. Sequenced here: CD4+ or CD8+ T cells sorted from blood, sampled in a trial of the OX40 agonist ivuxolimab. These receptors originate from an adult with an advanced solid tumor such as melanoma, head and neck, liver or kidney cancer.

The rearrangement joins TRBV19 to TRBJ2-3; 7 bases fit TRBD2. CDR1 is LNHDA and CDR2 is SQIVND in the germline V gene (reference sequence). With 1 base clipped from V and 2 bases from J, the junction kept 0 bases outside the gene matches. CDR3 length equals 14 residues. The CDR3 DNA reads TGTGCCAGTAGTATAGGGGACTACACAGATACGCAGTATTTT. Amino acid sequence: CASSIGDYTDTQYF.

The chain recombines TRBV29-1 with TRBJ1-3; a possible D gene is TRBD1 (5 bases). The CDR3 contains 14 residues. CDR1 and CDR2 (germline): SQVTM, ANQGSEA. V was shortened by 5 bases and J by 4 bases, with 15 bases between the two germline ends. CDR3 loop: CSVNLGTNGNTIYF. The CDR3 DNA follows: TGCAGCGTTAATCTTGGGACGAACGGAAACACCATATATTTT. The full variable domain, with the rest looked up from reference TRBV29-1 and TRBJ1-3, is SAVISQKPSRDICQRGTSLTIQCQVDSQVTMMFWYRQQPGQSLTLIATANQGSEATYESGFVIDKFPISRPNLTFSTLTVSNMSPEDSSIYLCSVNLGTNGNTIYFGEGSWLTVV.

V usage is TRBV4-2 and J usage is TRBJ2-3, with a tentative D call TRBD2 (6 bases). Looked up from germline, CDR1 is LGHNA and CDR2 is YNFKEQ. The CDR3 is 16 amino acids. The ends were cut back, 1 base at V and 6 bases at J, with 17 bases in the middle. The CDR3 region has the DNA TGTGCCAGCAGCCAAGGGTTGATAGCGGAGCAGGATACGCAGTATTTT. The encoded protein is CASSQGLIAEQDTQYF.

The rearrangement links TRBV30 to TRBJ1-2; D uncertain. Trimming pared 3 bases from V and 4 bases from J, leaving 15 bases between. CDR1 and CDR2 (germline): GTSNPN, SVGIG (reference sequence). The CDR3 spans 14 residues. The CDR3 reads CAWRDPGRSYGYTF. The CDR3 nucleotides are TGTGCCTGGAGGGACCCCGGGAGGTCCTATGGCTACACCTTC.

This clone has just one count. The gene calls are TRBV4-1 and TRBJ1-2; TRBD1 might be the D (6 bases). The CDR3 is 16 residues long. Trimming left V 0 bases short and J 0 bases short, with 11 bases between. Germline-derived CDR1 and CDR2 are MGHRA and YSYEKL. CDR3 nucleotide sequence: TGCGCCAGCAGCCAAGAAGGCAGGGGAGCTAACTATGGCTACACCTTC. This encodes CASSQEGRGANYGYTF.